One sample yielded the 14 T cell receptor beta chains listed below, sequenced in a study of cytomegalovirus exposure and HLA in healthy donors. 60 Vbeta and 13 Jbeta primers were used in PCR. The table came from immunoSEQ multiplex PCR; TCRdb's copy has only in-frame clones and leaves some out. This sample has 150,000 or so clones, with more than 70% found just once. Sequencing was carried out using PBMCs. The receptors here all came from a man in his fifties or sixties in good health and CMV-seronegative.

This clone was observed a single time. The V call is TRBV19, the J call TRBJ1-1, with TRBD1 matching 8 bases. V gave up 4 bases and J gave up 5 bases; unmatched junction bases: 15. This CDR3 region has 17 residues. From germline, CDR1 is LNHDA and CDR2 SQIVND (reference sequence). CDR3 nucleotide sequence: TGTGCCAGTAGTACAGACCCCACCGGGACAGGTCTAACTGAAGCTTTCTTT. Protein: CASSTDPTGTGLTEAFF.

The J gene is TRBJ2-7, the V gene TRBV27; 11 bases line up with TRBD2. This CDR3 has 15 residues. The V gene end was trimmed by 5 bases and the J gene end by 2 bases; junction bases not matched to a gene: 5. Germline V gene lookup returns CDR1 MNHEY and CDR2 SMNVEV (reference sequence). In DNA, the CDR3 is TGTGCCAGCAGTGCGCAGACTAGCGGGGCCTACGAGCAGTACTTC. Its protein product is CASSAQTSGAYEQYF.

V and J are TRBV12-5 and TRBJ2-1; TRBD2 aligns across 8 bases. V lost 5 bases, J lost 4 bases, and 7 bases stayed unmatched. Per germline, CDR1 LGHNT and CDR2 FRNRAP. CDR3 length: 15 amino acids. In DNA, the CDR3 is TGTGCTAGTGGTCGCCGGGAGGGGCGATACAATGAGCAGTTCTTC. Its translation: CASGRREGRYNEQFF.

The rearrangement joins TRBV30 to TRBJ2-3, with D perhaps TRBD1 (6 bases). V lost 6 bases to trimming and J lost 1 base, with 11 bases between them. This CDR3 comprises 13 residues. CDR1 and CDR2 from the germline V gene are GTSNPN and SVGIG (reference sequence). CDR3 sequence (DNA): TGTGCCTGCACAGGGAAGGGCACAGATACGCAGTATTTT. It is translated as CACTGKGTDTQYF.

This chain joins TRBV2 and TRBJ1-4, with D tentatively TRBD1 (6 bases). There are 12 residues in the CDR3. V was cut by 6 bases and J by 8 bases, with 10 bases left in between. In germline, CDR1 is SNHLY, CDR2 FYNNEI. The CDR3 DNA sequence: TGTGCCAGCAGACAGGGAAAAGAAAAACTGTTTTTT. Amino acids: CASRQGKEKLFF. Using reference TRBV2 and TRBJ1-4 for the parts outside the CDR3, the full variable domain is EPEVTQTPSHQVTQMGQEVILRCVPISNHLYFYWYRQILGQKVEFLVSFYNNEISEKSEIFDDQFSVERPDGSNFTLKIRSTKLEDSAMYFCASRQGKEKLFFGSGTQLSVL.

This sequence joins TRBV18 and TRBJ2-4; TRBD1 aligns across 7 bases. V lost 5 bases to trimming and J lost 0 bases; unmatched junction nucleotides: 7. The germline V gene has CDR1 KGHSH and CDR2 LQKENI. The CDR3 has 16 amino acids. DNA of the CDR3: TGTGCCAGCTCAACTAGGGACAGTGTAGCCAAAAACATTCAGTACTTC. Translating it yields CASSTRDSVAKNIQYF. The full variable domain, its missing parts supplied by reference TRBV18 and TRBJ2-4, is NAGVMQNPRHLVRRRGQEARLRCSPMKGHSHVYWYRQLPEEGLKFMVYLQKENIIDESGMPKERFSAEFPKEGPSILRIQQVVRGDSAAYFCASSTRDSVAKNIQYFGAGTRLSVL.

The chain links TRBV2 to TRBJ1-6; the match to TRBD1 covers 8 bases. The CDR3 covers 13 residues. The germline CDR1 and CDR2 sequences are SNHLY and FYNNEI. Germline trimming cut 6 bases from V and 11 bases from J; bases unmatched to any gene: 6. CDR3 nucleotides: TGTGCCAGCAGATGGACAGGGCGGACACCCCTCCACTTT. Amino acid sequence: CASRWTGRTPLHF.

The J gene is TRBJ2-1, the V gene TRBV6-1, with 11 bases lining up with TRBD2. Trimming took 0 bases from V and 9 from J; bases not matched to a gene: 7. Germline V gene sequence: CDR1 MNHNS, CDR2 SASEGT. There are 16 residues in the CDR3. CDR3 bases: TGTGCCAGCAGTGAAGCGAATAGCGGGAGGGCCGCTGAGCAGTTCTTC. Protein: CASSEANSGRAAEQFF.

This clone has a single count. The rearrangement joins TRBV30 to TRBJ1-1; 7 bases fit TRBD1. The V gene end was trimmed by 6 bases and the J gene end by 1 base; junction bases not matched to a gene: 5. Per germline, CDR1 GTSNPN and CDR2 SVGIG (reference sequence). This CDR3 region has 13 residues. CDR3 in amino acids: CACRGAGNTEAFF. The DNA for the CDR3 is TGTGCCTGCAGGGGGGCAGGGAACACTGAAGCTTTCTTT. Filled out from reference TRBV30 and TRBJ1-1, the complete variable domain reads SQTIHQWPATLVQPVGSPLSLECTVEGTSNPNLYWYRQAAGRGLQLLFYSVGIGQISSEVPQNLSASRPQDRQFILSSKKLLLSDSGFYLCACRGAGNTEAFFGQGTRLTVV.

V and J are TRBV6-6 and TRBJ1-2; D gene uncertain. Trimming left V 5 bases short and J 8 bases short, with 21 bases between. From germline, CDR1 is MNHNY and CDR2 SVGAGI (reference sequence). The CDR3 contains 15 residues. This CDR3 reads CASSTISGLNPGYTF. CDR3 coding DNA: TGTGCCAGCAGTACAATTAGCGGACTCAACCCGGGCTACACCTTC.

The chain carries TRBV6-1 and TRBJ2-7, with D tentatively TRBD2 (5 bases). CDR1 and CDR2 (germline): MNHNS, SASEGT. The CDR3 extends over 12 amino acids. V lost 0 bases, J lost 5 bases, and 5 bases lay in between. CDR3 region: CASSEAGDEQYF. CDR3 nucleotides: TGTGCCAGCAGTGAAGCCGGGGACGAGCAGTACTTC.

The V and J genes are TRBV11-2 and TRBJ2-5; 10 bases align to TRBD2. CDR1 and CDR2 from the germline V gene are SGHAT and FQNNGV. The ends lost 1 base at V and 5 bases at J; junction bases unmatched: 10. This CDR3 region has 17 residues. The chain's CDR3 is CASSLGPSSGRGETQYF. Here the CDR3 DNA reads TGTGCCAGCAGCTTAGGGCCCTCGAGCGGGAGGGGCGAGACCCAGTACTTC.

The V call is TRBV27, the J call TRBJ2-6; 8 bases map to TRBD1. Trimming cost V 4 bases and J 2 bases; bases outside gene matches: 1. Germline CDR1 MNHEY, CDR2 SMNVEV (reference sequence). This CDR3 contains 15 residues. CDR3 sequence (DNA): TGTGCCAGCAGTTCACAGGGGGCTGGGGCCAACGTCCTGACTTTC. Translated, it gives CASSSQGAGANVLTF.

This CDR3 reads CASSLLGGRADTQYF. The CDR3 nucleotides are TGTGCCAGCAGCTTGCTGGGCGGGAGAGCAGATACGCAGTATTTT. The chain has TRBV5-4 and TRBJ2-3; 7 bases align to TRBD2. CDR1 and CDR2 (germline): SGHNT, YYREEE (reference sequence). The CDR3 is 15 amino acids. J lost 4 bases, V lost 1 base, and 6 bases had no gene match. Combining the CDR3 with reference TRBV5-4 and TRBJ2-3 gives the whole variable domain ETGVTQSPTHLIKTRGQQVTLRCSSQSGHNTVSWYQQALGQGPQFIFQYYREEENGRGNFPPRFSGLQFPNYSSELNVNALELDDSALYLCASSLLGGRADTQYFGPGTRLTVL.